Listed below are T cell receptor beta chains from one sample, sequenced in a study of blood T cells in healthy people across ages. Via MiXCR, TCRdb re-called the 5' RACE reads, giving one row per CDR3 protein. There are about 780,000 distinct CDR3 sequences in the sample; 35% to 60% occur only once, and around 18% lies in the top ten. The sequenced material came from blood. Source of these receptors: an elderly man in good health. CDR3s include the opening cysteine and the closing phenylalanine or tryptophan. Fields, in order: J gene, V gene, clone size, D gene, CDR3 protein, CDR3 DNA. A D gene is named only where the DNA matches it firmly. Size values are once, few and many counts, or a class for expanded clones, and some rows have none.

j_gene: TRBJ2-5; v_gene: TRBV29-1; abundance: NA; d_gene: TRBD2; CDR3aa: CSVIRTRFDNEQYF; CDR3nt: TGCAGCGTCATTAGGACTAGGTTCGACAATGAGCAGTACTTC
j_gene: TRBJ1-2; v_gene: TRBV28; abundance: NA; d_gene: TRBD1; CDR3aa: CASGSTGLGYGYTF; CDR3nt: TGTGCCAGCGGTTCGACAGGGCTTGGGTATGGCTACACCTTC
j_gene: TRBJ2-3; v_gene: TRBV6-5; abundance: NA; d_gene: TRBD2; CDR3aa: CASSSLHSTSGRGDTQYF; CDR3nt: TGTGCCAGCAGTTCCCTCCATTCGACTAGCGGGAGAGGAGATACGCAGTATTTT
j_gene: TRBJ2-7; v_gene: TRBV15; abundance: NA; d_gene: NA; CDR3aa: CATSRALRAGQLKSSGEQYF; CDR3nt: TGTGCCACCAGCAGAGCGCTGAGGGCGGGACAGCTGAAATCCTCGGGCGAGCAGTACTTC
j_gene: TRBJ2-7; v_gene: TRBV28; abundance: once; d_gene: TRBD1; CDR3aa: CASSLYRGTYEQYF; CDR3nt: TGTGCCAGCAGTTTATACAGGGGAACCTACGAGCAGTACTTC
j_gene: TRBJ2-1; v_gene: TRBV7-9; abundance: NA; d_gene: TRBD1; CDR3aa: CASSSDRGEGNEQFF; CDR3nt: TGTGCCAGCAGCTCGGACAGGGGTGAAGGAAATGAGCAGTTCTTC
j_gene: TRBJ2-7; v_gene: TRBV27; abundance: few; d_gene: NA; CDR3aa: CASSFSLGAEQYF; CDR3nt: TGTGCCAGCAGTTTCTCGTTAGGGGCCGAGCAGTACTTC
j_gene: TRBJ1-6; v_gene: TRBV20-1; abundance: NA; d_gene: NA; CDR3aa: CSATNRDNSPLHF; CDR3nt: TGCAGTGCTACTAACAGAGATAATTCACCCCTCCACTTT
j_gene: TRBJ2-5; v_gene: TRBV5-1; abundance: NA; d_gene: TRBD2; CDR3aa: CASSAGVQETQYF; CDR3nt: TGCGCCAGCAGCGCGGGAGTTCAAGAGACCCAGTACTTC
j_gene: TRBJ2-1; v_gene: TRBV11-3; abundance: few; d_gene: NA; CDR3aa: CASSFDAPSYNEQFF; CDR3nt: TGTGCCAGCAGCTTCGATGCCCCCTCCTACAATGAGCAGTTCTTC
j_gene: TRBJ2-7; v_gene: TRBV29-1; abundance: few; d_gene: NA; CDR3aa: CSVGSALEQYF; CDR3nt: TGCAGCGTTGGGTCTGCGCTCGAGCAGTACTTC
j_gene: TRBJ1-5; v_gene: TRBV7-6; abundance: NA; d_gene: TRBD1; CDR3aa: CASSRARDSPNQPQHF; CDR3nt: TGTGCCAGCAGCCGCGCTCGGGACAGCCCCAATCAGCCCCAGCATTTT
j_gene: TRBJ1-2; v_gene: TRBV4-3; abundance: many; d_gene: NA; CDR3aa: CASSPEEGRVTGYTF; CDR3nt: TGCGCCAGCAGCCCTGAAGAAGGCAGGGTAACTGGCTACACCTTC
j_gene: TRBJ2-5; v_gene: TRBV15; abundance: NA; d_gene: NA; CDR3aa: CATSREGEFGNEQYF; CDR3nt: TGTGCCACCAGCAGAGAGGGCGAGTTCGGCAATGAGCAGTACTTC
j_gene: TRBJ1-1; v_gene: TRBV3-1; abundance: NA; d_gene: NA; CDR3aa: CASSPPPYTEAFF; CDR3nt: TGTGCCAGCAGCCCACCACCGTACACTGAAGCTTTCTTT
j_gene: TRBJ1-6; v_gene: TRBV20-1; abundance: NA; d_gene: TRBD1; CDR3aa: CSATRQGRSPLHF; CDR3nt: TGCAGTGCTACACGACAGGGTCGCTCACCCCTCCACTTT
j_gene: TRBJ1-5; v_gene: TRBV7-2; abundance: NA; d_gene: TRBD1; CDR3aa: CASSLGRDRGYQPQHF; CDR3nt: TGTGCCAGCAGCTTAGGAAGGGACAGGGGTTATCAGCCCCAGCATTTT
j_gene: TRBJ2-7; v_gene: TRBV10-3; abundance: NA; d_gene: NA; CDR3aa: CAIRKVERGDEQYF; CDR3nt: TGTGCCATCAGGAAGGTGGAGCGAGGCGATGAGCAGTACTTC
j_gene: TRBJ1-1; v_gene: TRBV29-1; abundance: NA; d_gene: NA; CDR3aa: CSSGQMGTEAFF; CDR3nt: TGCAGCTCTGGACAGATGGGCACTGAAGCTTTCTTT
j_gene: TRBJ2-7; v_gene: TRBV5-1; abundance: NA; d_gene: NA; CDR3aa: CASSLERDEQYF; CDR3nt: TGCGCCAGCAGCTTGGAAAGGGACGAGCAGTACTTC
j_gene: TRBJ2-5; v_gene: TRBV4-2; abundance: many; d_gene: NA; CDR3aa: CASSINAGTDQETQYF; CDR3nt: TGTGCCAGCAGCATAAACGCCGGGACGGACCAAGAGACCCAGTACTTC
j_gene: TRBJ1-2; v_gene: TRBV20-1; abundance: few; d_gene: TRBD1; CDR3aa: CSAPRGLESYTF; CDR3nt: TGCAGTGCCCCCAGGGGGCTGGAGAGCTACACCTTC
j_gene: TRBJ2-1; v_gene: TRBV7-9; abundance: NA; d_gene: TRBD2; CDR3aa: CASSFRSGSNERFF; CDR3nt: TGTGCCAGCAGCTTTCGTAGCGGGAGCAATGAGCGGTTCTTC
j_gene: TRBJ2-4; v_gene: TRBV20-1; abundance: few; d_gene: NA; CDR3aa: CSATNFQLAKNIQYF; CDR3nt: TGCAGTGCTACCAATTTCCAGCTAGCCAAAAACATTCAGTACTTC
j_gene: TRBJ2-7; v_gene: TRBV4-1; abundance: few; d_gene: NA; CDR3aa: CASSQEEGYEQYF; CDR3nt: TGCGCCAGCAGCCAAGAGGAGGGTTACGAGCAGTACTTC
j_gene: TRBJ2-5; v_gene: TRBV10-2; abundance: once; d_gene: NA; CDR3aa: CASSEALARAAFYNEQYF; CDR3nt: TGCGCCAGCAGTGAGGCGCTAGCGCGAGCGGCTTTTTACAATGAGCAGTACTTC
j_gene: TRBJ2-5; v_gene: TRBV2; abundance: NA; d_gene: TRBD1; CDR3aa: CASSGQGGRTQYF; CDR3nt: TGTGCCAGCAGTGGACAGGGGGGACGGACCCAGTACTTC